This is a list of T cell receptor beta chains from one sample in a study of beta chain features in type 1 diabetes. Clones were read by immunoSEQ multiplex PCR, and TCRdb kept only the in-frame ones, dropping some. This sample has 300,000 to 350,000 clones, with 9.3% found just once. The sequenced material came from central memory CD4+ T cells from blood. All receptors come from a man aged 30-40 years with type 1 diabetes. Both conserved end residues are part of each CDR3. Fields, in order: clone size, J gene, V gene, D gene, CDR3 protein, CDR3 DNA. The D gene is left open where the match is weak. Clone size is not always given. Where it is, it says once, few, many or a class for expanded clones.

size: few
J: TRBJ2-5
V: TRBV2
D: NA
CDR3: CASSLTGNPTRETQYF
DNA: TGTGCCAGCAGTCTTACAGGGAACCCCACACGGGAGACCCAGTACTTC

size: NA
J: TRBJ1-1
V: TRBV5-1
D: NA
CDR3: CASSLGLSGSITEAFF
DNA: TGCGCCAGCAGCTTGGGCCTCTCGGGCAGTATCACTGAAGCTTTCTTT

size: NA
J: TRBJ2-2
V: TRBV11-2
D: NA
CDR3: CASSLQANTGELFF
DNA: TGTGCCAGCAGCCTACAGGCGAACACCGGGGAGCTGTTTTTT

size: few
J: TRBJ2-3
V: TRBV7-9
D: NA
CDR3: CASSPLATDTQYF
DNA: TGTGCCAGCAGCCCCTTGGCCACAGATACGCAGTATTTT

size: few
J: TRBJ2-7
V: TRBV11-2
D: NA
CDR3: CASSIETAGVHEQYF
DNA: TGTGCCAGCAGCATCGAGACGGCTGGGGTACACGAGCAGTACTTC

size: many
J: TRBJ2-7
V: TRBV6-5
D: NA
CDR3: CASTGETYEQYF
DNA: TGTGCCAGCACGGGGGAAACCTACGAGCAGTACTTC

size: NA
J: TRBJ2-4
V: TRBV9
D: NA
CDR3: CASSVEGYGDIQYF
DNA: TGTGCCAGCAGCGTAGAGGGGTATGGGGACATTCAGTACTTC

size: NA
J: TRBJ2-7
V: TRBV6-6
D: TRBD1
CDR3: CAISEWDSSYEQYF
DNA: TGTGCCATCAGTGAGTGGGACAGCTCCTACGAGCAGTACTTC

size: NA
J: TRBJ2-5
V: TRBV7-2
D: TRBD1
CDR3: CASRGQVRETQYF
DNA: TGTGCCAGCAGAGGACAGGTTCGGGAGACCCAGTACTTC

size: few
J: TRBJ1-2
V: TRBV28
D: TRBD1
CDR3: CASSSDRAFYGYTF
DNA: TGTGCCAGCAGCTCCGACAGGGCCTTCTATGGCTACACCTTC

size: NA
J: TRBJ2-5
V: TRBV7-8
D: TRBD1
CDR3: CASSTPGQGGETQYF
DNA: TGTGCCAGCAGCACCCCAGGACAGGGAGGAGAGACCCAGTACTTC

size: NA
J: TRBJ2-1
V: TRBV18
D: NA
CDR3: CASSPSLGGLRDEQFF
DNA: TGTGCCAGCTCACCATCCTTGGGGGGTCTGAGGGATGAGCAGTTCTTC

size: NA
J: TRBJ2-7
V: TRBV25-1
D: NA
CDR3: CASSDLNRDAGSYEQYF
DNA: TGTGCCAGCAGTGACTTAAACCGGGACGCAGGTTCCTACGAGCAGTACTTC

size: few
J: TRBJ2-7
V: TRBV18
D: TRBD1
CDR3: CASSSPGTGTYEQYF
DNA: TGTGCCAGCTCATCTCCCGGGACAGGGACGTACGAGCAGTACTTC

size: NA
J: TRBJ2-3
V: TRBV5-1
D: NA
CDR3: CASSPEGARTDTQYF
DNA: TGCGCCAGCAGCCCGGAGGGGGCGAGGACAGATACGCAGTATTTT

size: NA
J: TRBJ2-3
V: TRBV2
D: TRBD2
CDR3: CASSGLGTDTQYF
DNA: TGTGCCAGCAGCGGACTAGGCACAGATACGCAGTATTTT

size: once
J: TRBJ2-2
V: TRBV7-2
D: NA
CDR3: CASSLQGSTGELFF
DNA: TGTGCCAGCAGCTTACAGGGGTCCACCGGGGAGCTGTTTTTT

size: NA
J: TRBJ2-4
V: TRBV5-1
D: TRBD1
CDR3: CASSLGRTGGEDIQYF
DNA: TGCGCCAGCAGCTTGGGAAGGACAGGGGGCGAGGACATTCAGTACTTC

size: few
J: TRBJ1-6
V: TRBV20-1
D: NA
CDR3: CSARMGSPLHF
DNA: TGCAGTGCTCGAATGGGTTCACCCCTCCACTTT

size: few
J: TRBJ1-2
V: TRBV7-9
D: TRBD1
CDR3: CASSQGAGGYTF
DNA: TGTGCCAGCAGCCAGGGGGCCGGTGGCTACACCTTC

size: NA
J: TRBJ1-2
V: TRBV18
D: NA
CDR3: CASSPSTDNYGYTF
DNA: TGTGCCAGCTCACCGTCGACGGATAACTATGGCTACACCTTC

size: NA
J: TRBJ2-3
V: TRBV7-2
D: TRBD2
CDR3: CASSLGGTRGGDTQYF
DNA: TGTGCCAGCAGCTTAGGTGGGACTAGGGGGGGAGATACGCAGTATTTT

size: NA
J: TRBJ1-3
V: TRBV7-9
D: TRBD1
CDR3: CASSLVRRGPAGNTIYF
DNA: TGTGCCAGCAGCTTAGTGAGAAGGGGGCCGGCTGGAAACACCATATATTTT

size: NA
J: TRBJ2-1
V: TRBV6-5
D: NA
CDR3: CASSYSIHPPGEQFF
DNA: TGTGCCAGCAGTTACTCGATTCACCCTCCTGGCGAGCAGTTCTTC

size: few
J: TRBJ1-1
V: TRBV4-3
D: NA
CDR3: CASSQLKSNTEAFF
DNA: TGCGCCAGCAGCCAACTTAAGTCGAACACTGAAGCTTTCTTT

size: NA
J: TRBJ2-2
V: TRBV14
D: NA
CDR3: CASSPLGQQAGELFF
DNA: TGTGCCAGCAGCCCCCTCGGACAGCAGGCCGGGGAGCTGTTTTTT

size: many
J: TRBJ2-1
V: TRBV28
D: NA
CDR3: CASSNFGTYEQFF
DNA: TGTGCCAGCAGCAATTTCGGGACCTATGAGCAGTTCTTC

size: few
J: TRBJ2-5
V: TRBV2
D: NA
CDR3: CASSEAPETQYF
DNA: TGTGCCAGCAGTGAAGCTCCGGAGACCCAGTACTTC

size: NA
J: TRBJ2-4
V: TRBV7-2
D: NA
CDR3: CASSLAPLNHGGNIQYF
DNA: TGTGCCAGCAGCTTAGCGCCTTTGAACCATGGGGGTAACATTCAGTACTTC

size: NA
J: TRBJ2-5
V: TRBV5-4
D: NA
CDR3: CASSRTGNQETQYF
DNA: TGTGCCAGCAGCCGGACGGGGAACCAAGAGACCCAGTACTTC

size: NA
J: TRBJ2-5
V: TRBV5-1
D: TRBD2
CDR3: CASSPGTRETQYF
DNA: TGCGCCAGCAGCCCGGGGACTAGAGAGACCCAGTACTTC

size: few
J: TRBJ2-3
V: TRBV10-3
D: TRBD2
CDR3: CAISGGLAGGTSEDTQYF
DNA: TGTGCCATCAGTGGGGGCTTAGCGGGGGGAACCTCCGAAGATACGCAGTATTTT

size: NA
J: TRBJ2-5
V: TRBV9
D: NA
CDR3: CASSALYGGQGPQYF
DNA: TGTGCCAGCAGCGCCCTCTACGGGGGGCAAGGGCCCCAGTACTTC

size: few
J: TRBJ2-7
V: TRBV27
D: NA
CDR3: CASSSSQGNEQYF
DNA: TGTGCCAGCAGTTCCAGTCAGGGGAACGAGCAGTACTTC

size: NA
J: TRBJ1-1
V: TRBV19
D: NA
CDR3: CASSYQGETEAFF
DNA: TGTGCCAGTAGTTACCAGGGAGAAACTGAAGCTTTCTTT

size: few
J: TRBJ2-2
V: TRBV7-7
D: NA
CDR3: CASSPPQDTGELFF
DNA: TGTGCTAGCAGCCCCCCCCAGGACACCGGGGAGCTGTTTTTT

size: NA
J: TRBJ2-7
V: TRBV5-1
D: NA
CDR3: CASSLVFSAGVDEQYF
DNA: TGCGCCAGCAGCTTGGTTTTCTCGGCAGGGGTGGACGAGCAGTACTTC

size: many
J: TRBJ2-7
V: TRBV7-9
D: NA
CDR3: CASSSTLYEQYF
DNA: TGTGCCAGCAGCTCTACCCTCTACGAGCAGTACTTC

size: NA
J: TRBJ2-7
V: TRBV5-4
D: NA
CDR3: CASSLQLSSYEQYF
DNA: TGCGCCAGCAGCCTCCAACTCTCCTCCTACGAGCAGTACTTC

size: many
J: TRBJ2-3
V: TRBV2
D: NA
CDR3: CASSESGVYSRTDTQYF
DNA: TGTGCCAGCAGTGAGTCTGGGGTTTACTCTCGCACAGATACGCAGTATTTT

size: few
J: TRBJ2-1
V: TRBV19
D: TRBD2
CDR3: CASSPHMGGSGGNEQFF
DNA: TGTGCCAGTAGTCCCCACATGGGGGGCAGCGGGGGTAATGAGCAGTTCTTC

size: NA
J: TRBJ2-2
V: TRBV7-2
D: NA
CDR3: CASSSNLAAGELFF
DNA: TGTGCCAGCAGCTCAAACCTAGCAGCCGGGGAGCTGTTTTTT

size: NA
J: TRBJ2-1
V: TRBV9
D: NA
CDR3: CASSAEGSSYNEQFF
DNA: TGTGCCAGCAGCGCCGAGGGGAGCTCCTACAATGAGCAGTTCTTC